Each of the 12 T cell receptor beta chains below was sequenced from the same sample in a study of T cell responses to AZD1222 COVID-19 vaccine. Clones were read by immunoSEQ multiplex PCR, and TCRdb kept only the in-frame ones, dropping some. The data show under 100,000 clones, roughly 88% seen once. The input for sequencing was peripheral blood, taken on day 0 of AZD1222 vaccination. These receptors were collected from an adult in good health.

As for this clone: Its ends do not fully match the called genes, so a read error is possible. The rearrangement links TRBV7-7 to TRBJ2-3; D is perhaps TRBD2 (6 bases). The V gene's germline CDR1 is SSHAT and CDR2 FNYEAQ (reference sequence). This CDR3 contains 16 residues. The CDR3 spells CASSPGVRAGTDTQYF. Here the CDR3 DNA reads TGTGCTAGCAGCCCTGGAGTTCGGGCGGGGACAGATACGCAGTATTTT.

This clone was observed once. V and J are TRBV21-1 and TRBJ2-7; TRBD1, the table's D call, was not compared with the DNA. TRBV21-1 constitutes a pseudogene. This CDR3 spans 16 amino acids. CDR3 sequence reads: CASSDPWIGLGYEQYF. DNA of the CDR3: TGTGCCAGCAGCGACCCCTGGATTGGGCTGGGCTACGAGCAGTACTTC.

This chain connects TRBV19 to TRBJ1-5; unclear D gene. The CDR3 sequence is 15 residues long. V was cut by 5 bases and J by 7 bases, with 18 bases left in between. The germline V gene encodes CDR1 LNHDA and CDR2 SQIVND (reference sequence). Written as DNA, the CDR3 is TGTGCCAGTAGTCTCGTTTTAGGGTCTTGGCAGCCCCAGCATTTT. Translated: CASSLVLGSWQPQHF.

A single count supports this clone. The V and J genes are TRBV7-2 and TRBJ1-3; the match to TRBD1 covers 7 bases. Losses at the gene ends were 5 bases for V and 2 bases for J; bases not matched to a gene: 6. The CDR3 loop spans 15 amino acids. The germline gives CDR1 SGHTA, CDR2 FQGNSA. The CDR3: CASSLDRVTGNTIYF. In nucleotides, the CDR3 is TGTGCCAGCAGCCTTGACAGGGTAACTGGAAACACCATATATTTT.

The chain combines TRBV27 with TRBJ1-6; no clear D. Trimming shortened V by 0 bases and J by 6 bases, and 9 bases separated the two germline ends. The CDR3 loop spans 15 amino acids. The V gene's germline CDR1 is MNHEY and CDR2 SMNVEV (reference sequence). DNA for the CDR3: TGTGCCAGCAGTTTATCGTTGGGGAGTAATTCACCCCTCCACTTT. Its translation is CASSLSLGSNSPLHF.

The genes are TRBV7-2 and TRBJ2-2; possibly TRBD2 for D (6 bases). Germline V lookup: CDR1 SGHTA, CDR2 FQGNSA. V lost 5 bases to trimming and J lost 5 bases, with 12 bases between them. The CDR3 loop spans 14 amino acids. The CDR3 is CASSTGTLTGELFF. CDR3 nucleotide sequence: TGTGCCAGCAGCACCGGGACTCTAACCGGGGAGCTGTTTTTT.

The rearrangement joins TRBV7-9 to TRBJ2-7, with a tentative D call TRBD1 (6 bases). The CDR3 length is 13 residues. The V gene's germline CDR1 is SEHNR and CDR2 FQNEAQ (reference sequence). Between the trimmed V and J ends, which lost 4 bases and 9 bases, there was a span of 16 bases. The CDR3 DNA reads TGTGCCAGCAGCTCACCCGGACAGAGCGGGCAGTACTTC. The encoded protein is CASSSPGQSGQYF.

This clone was found once. This rearrangement joins TRBV10-3 to TRBJ1-5; 7 bases are a match to TRBD1. CDR1 is ENHRY and CDR2 is SYGVKD in the germline V gene. This CDR3 contains 13 residues. With 4 bases clipped from V and 4 bases from J, the junction kept 1 base outside the gene matches. This chain's CDR3 is CAISGQGNQPQHF. CDR3 nucleotide sequence: TGTGCCATCAGTGGACAGGGTAATCAGCCCCAGCATTTT.

The gene calls are TRBV9 and TRBJ2-3; D gene unclear. Germline V gives CDR1 SGDLS, CDR2 YYNGEE. Trimming cost V 4 bases and J 0 bases, with 15 bases left between them. The length of the CDR3 is 16 residues. The CDR3 coding sequence is TGTGCCAGCAGCCCAGACGCCGGGCTAAGCACAGATACGCAGTATTTT. Amino acid sequence: CASSPDAGLSTDTQYF.

This clone was observed once. The V and J genes are TRBV27 and TRBJ1-1, with a weak D call TRBD1 (6 bases). This CDR3 is built from 14 residues. The ends were cut back, 4 bases at V and 10 bases at J, with 19 bases in the middle. Germline lookup yields CDR1 MNHEY and CDR2 SMNVEV (reference sequence). Here the CDR3 DNA reads TGTGCCAGCAGTTCCTTCCGAACGGGGGCCGGAGCTTTCTTT. It codes for CASSSFRTGAGAFF.

The chain couples TRBV4-2 to TRBJ2-1; 8 bases map to TRBD2. Trimming took 8 bases from V and 6 from J; bases not matched to a gene: 12. This CDR3 spans 15 amino acids. The V gene's germline CDR1 is LGHNA and CDR2 YNFKEQ. The CDR3 DNA follows: TGTGCCAGCCAACCCCCGGGCGGGGGGTTCAATGAGCAGTTCTTC. It specifies CASQPPGGGFNEQFF.

The rearrangement joins TRBV27 to TRBJ1-5, with D hard to call. The CDR3 runs to 16 residues. Trimming removed 3 bases at V and 7 bases at J, with 19 bases between. Per the germline V gene, CDR1 is MNHEY and CDR2 is SMNVEV (reference sequence). CDR3 nucleotide sequence: TGTGCCAGCAGTTTTTCCCTCCCCACTATGGCGCAGCCCCAGCATTTT. Encoded protein: CASSFSLPTMAQPQHF.